This TCR beta chain was sequenced in a study of blood T cell repertoires in COVID-19. Study at large: Whether acute or convalescent, the COVID-19 samples came from the United States, Italy and Spain. T cells, B-cell-depleted T cells, or PBMCs supplied cDNA or gDNA.

Original processing methods: Reference gene primer amplification gave nucleated cell count estimates. The repertoire was sequenced with immunoSEQ multiplex PCR; TCRdb's copy has only in-frame clones and lacks some. V, J and clone size were drawn from that table, and D and trimming were deduced from the DNA. The data hold about 44,000 clones, with over 70% observed a single time. The length of the CDR3 is 14 residues. The germline gives CDR1 SNHLY, CDR2 FYNNEI. V was trimmed by 3 bases and J by 4 bases, leaving 9 bases between them. There are a few counts of this clone. The chain carries TRBV2 and TRBJ1-4, with no clear D. The specimen sequenced was peripheral blood. The receptor was derived from a woman aged 40-49 years with acute or convalescent COVID-19. This chain's CDR3 is CASSETGFNEKLFF. CDR3 sequence (DNA): TGTGCCAGCAGTGAGACTGGGTTTAATGAAAAACTGTTTTTT.